This T cell receptor (beta chain) was captured in a study of early T cells in non-severe SARS-CoV-2 infection. Background on the study: Sequencing of unsorted whole blood was done on bulk RNA, leaving chains unpaired. Broader study findings: CD4 and private specificities were missed by VDJdb matching, which favored anti-spike CD8 responses.

Germline V gives CDR1 SGHVS, CDR2 FQNEAQ. The CDR3 extends over 17 amino acids. The ends lost 3 bases at V and 2 bases at J; junction bases unmatched: 9. This clonotype was detected ten times or more. Its target is unknown. Tagging with unique molecular identifiers was applied to individual cDNA molecules. TCRdb independently ran MiXCR on the 5' RACE reads; one entry per CDR3 protein. Altogether some 71,000 distinct CDR3 sequences are present, around 10% being singletons, with the ten largest covering around 5%. This clonotype was sampled from an adult who was a healthcare worker with PCR-confirmed SARS-CoV-2 infection or an uninfected control (not recorded which). The V call is TRBV7-8, the J call TRBJ2-3; 9 bases align to TRBD2. The sample consisted of whole blood, taken at baseline. The chain's CDR3 is CASSFRGVAGDTDTQYF. In nucleotides, the CDR3 is TGTGCCAGCAGCTTCCGTGGTGTAGCGGGGGACACAGATACGCAGTATTTT.